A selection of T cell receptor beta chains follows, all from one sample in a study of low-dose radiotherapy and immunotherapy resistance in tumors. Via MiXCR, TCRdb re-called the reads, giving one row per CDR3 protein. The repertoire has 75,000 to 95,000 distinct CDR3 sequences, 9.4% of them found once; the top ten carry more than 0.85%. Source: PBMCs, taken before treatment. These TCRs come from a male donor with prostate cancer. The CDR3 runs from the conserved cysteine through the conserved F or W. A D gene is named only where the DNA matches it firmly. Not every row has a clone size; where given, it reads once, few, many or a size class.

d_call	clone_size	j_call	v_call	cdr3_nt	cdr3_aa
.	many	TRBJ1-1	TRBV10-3	TGTGCCATCAAAGACGGAGGGGAGAACACTGAAGCTTTCTTT	CAIKDGGENTEAFF
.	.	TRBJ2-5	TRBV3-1	TGTGCCAGCAGCTTAGAGGCGGCTAGTAGAGAGACCCAGTACTTC	CASSLEAASRETQYF
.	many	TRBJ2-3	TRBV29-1	TGCAGCGTTGTAGGGGCGCTCACAGATACGCAGTATTTT	CSVVGALTDTQYF
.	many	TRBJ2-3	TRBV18	TGTGCCAGCTCACCACGGACAGCCACCACAGATACGCAGTATTTT	CASSPRTATTDTQYF
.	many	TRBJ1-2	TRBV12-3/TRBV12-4	TGTGCCAGCAGCCCCCCGGCAGGGGAGAACTATGGCTACACCTTC	CASSPPAGENYGYTF
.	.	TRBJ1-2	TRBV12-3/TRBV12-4	TGTGCCAGCAGTTTAGGGGACATCTCTTCAGGCTACACCTTC	CASSLGDISSGYTF
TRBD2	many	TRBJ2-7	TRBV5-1	TGCGCCAGCAGCTTGTTAGGGACAGCCGGGACTAGCGGCTACGAGCAGTACTTC	CASSLLGTAGTSGYEQYF
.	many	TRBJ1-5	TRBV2	TGTGCCAGCAGTGAACTGGGGACACTAGATCAGCCCCAGCATTTT	CASSELGTLDQPQHF
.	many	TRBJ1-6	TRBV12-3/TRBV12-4	TGTGCCAGCATCATATCGGGGGTTAATTCACCCCTCCACTTT	CASIISGVNSPLHF
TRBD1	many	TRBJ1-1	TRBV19	TGTGCCAGTAGTTCGCCGACAGGGAAAACTGAAGCTTTCTTT	CASSSPTGKTEAFF
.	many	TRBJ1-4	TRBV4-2	TGTGCCAGCAGCCAGGACTTGGGGGCGCGATGGATGTTTTTT	CASSQDLGARWMFF
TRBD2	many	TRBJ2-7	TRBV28	TGTGCCAGCAACTGGGGACTAGCGGGTTCCTACGAGCATTACTTC	CASNWGLAGSYEHYF
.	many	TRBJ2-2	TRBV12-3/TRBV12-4	TGTGCCAGCACCCATCCGGGGAACGGGGAGCTGTTTTTT	CASTHPGNGELFF
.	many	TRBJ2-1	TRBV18	TGTGCCAGCTCACCCCCCGGACGGAACTCCTACAATGAGCAGTTCTTC	CASSPPGRNSYNEQFF
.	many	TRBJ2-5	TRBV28	TGTGCCAGCAGTTTACAGGGGAGGCAGACCCAGTACTTC	CASSLQGRQTQYF
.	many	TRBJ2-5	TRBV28	TGTGCCAGCAATCCAGGGGGGGGGGAAGAGACCCAGTACTTC	CASNPGGGEETQYF
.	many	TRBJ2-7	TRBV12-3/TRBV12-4	TGTGCCAGCAGTCCCAACTCATACGAGCAGTACTTC	CASSPNSYEQYF
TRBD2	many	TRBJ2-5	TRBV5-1	TGCGCCAGCAGCGTTCCGGGACTACCGGGGGAGACCCAGTACTTC	CASSVPGLPGETQYF
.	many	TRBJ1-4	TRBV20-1	TGCAGTGCTGGGACCGGGGGAGTCGAAAAACTGTTTTTT	CSAGTGGVEKLFF
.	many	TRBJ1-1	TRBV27	TGTGCCAGCAGTCCACTTCAAGGAAACACTGAAGCTTTCTTT	CASSPLQGNTEAFF
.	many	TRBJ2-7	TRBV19	TGTGCCAGTAGTAGTGGCGGTCCCTACGAGCAGTACTTC	CASSSGGPYEQYF
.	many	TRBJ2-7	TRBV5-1	TGCGCCAGCAGCGCGCAGGACGGCAGGACCCCCTACGAGCAGTACTTC	CASSAQDGRTPYEQYF
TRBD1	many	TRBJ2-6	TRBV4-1	TGCGCCAGCAGCCAGGGGGGGACAGGGGCTGGGGCCAACGTCCTGACTTTC	CASSQGGTGAGANVLTF
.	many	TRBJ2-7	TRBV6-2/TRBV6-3	TGTGCCAGTGGCTATTCCTCCTACGAGCAGTACTTC	CASGYSSYEQYF
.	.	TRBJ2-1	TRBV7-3	TGTGCCAGCAGCGCCCAGCCGGGGATGGATGAGCAGTTCTTC	CASSAQPGMDEQFF
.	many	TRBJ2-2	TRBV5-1	TGCGCCAGCAGCTTGGAAGTAGGACTGAACACCGGGGAGCTGTTTTTT	CASSLEVGLNTGELFF
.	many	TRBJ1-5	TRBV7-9	TGTGCCAGCAGCTTAGGAACCGGAAGAACTTGGGGGCCCCAGCATTTT	CASSLGTGRTWGPQHF
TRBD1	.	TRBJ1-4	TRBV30	TGTGCCTGGATCCGAATGGACAGGGGAAATGAAAAACTGTTTTTT	CAWIRMDRGNEKLFF
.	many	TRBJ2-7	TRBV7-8	TGTGCCAGCAGCTCTAGTCGGCTCGAGCAGTACTTC	CASSSSRLEQYF
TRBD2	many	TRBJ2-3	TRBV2	TGTGCCAGCAGTAACTCCCCGGGACTAGCGGAACAAACCACCCTGACAGATACGCAGTATTTT	CASSNSPGLAEQTTLTDTQYF
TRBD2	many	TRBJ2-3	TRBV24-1	TGTGCCACCAGTGATCCGGGGAGGGCAGATACGCAGTATTTT	CATSDPGRADTQYF
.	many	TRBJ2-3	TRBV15	TGTGCCACCAGCAGAGGATTGGGGGTTGGCACAGATACGCAGTATTTT	CATSRGLGVGTDTQYF
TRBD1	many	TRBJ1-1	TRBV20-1	TGCAGTGCTAGAGACCCCGGGACAGGGGGGGGACAAACTGAAGCTTTCTTT	CSARDPGTGGGQTEAFF
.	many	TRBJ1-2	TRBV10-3	TGTGCCATCACATCGGTCGGGCTCAACTATGGCTACACCTTC	CAITSVGLNYGYTF
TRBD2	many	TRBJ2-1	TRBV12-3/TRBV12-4	TGTGCCAGCAGTCGGGGACTAGCCAAGGGTAATGAGCAGTTCTTC	CASSRGLAKGNEQFF
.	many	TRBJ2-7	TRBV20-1	TGCGCGGGCGGTCAGGGGATTACCTACGAGCAGTACTTC	CAGGQGITYEQYF